Included here is one T cell receptor (beta chain) sequence, with context. The repertoire was sequenced with immunoSEQ multiplex PCR; TCRdb's copy has only in-frame clones and lacks some. The repertoire holds around 120,000 clones, with more than 60% as singletons. These data come from a study of blood T cell repertoires in COVID-19. Study-level information: Spain, Italy and the United States supplied samples that represented acute and convalescent COVID-19. PBMCs, B-cell-depleted T cells, or T cells were the source of the cDNA or gDNA that made up the material.

V lost 3 bases, J lost 3 bases, and 11 bases lay in between. The CDR3 runs 14 residues. CDR1 SGHRS and CDR2 YFSETQ come from the germline V gene. This receptor was identified in a man in his sixties or seventies with acute or convalescent COVID-19. The sample consisted of peripheral blood. This chain joins TRBV5-1 and TRBJ2-3; a weak D match, TRBD2 (7 bases). This chain's CDR3 is CASSWGGQTDTQYF. The CDR3 region has the DNA TGCGCCAGCAGCTGGGGGGGGCAGACAGATACGCAGTATTTT.